One sample yielded the 9 T cell receptor beta chains listed below, sequenced in a study of T cells in Graves' hyperthyroidism and ophthalmopathy. From RNA transcripts, TCR beta CDR3 regions were amplified. TCR CDR3 underwent first-round RT-PCR with the HTBI primer set. MiXCR was run by TCRdb on the multiplex PCR reads, yielding one entry per CDR3 protein. The sample records some 360,000 distinct CDR3 sequences, over 11% being singletons. Sequencing input: blood. The receptor source for this set is a woman aged 60-70 years with Graves' hyperthyroidism.

This clonotype was observed a handful of times. The genes are TRBV6-1 and TRBJ1-2; D is uncertain. The V gene lost 10 bases and the J gene lost 8 bases, with 17 bases spanning the gap. From germline, CDR1 is MNHNS and CDR2 SASEGT. The CDR3 has 12 amino acids. CDR3 amino acids: CATLGPSKGYTF. The CDR3, as DNA: TGTGCCACCCTTGGTCCGTCGAAGGGCTACACCTTC.

This clonotype was counted between two and nine times. V and J are TRBV20-1 and TRBJ2-3; 7 nucleotides align to TRBD2. The CDR3 loop spans 15 amino acids. CDR1 is DFQATT, CDR2 SNEGSKA, per germline (reference sequence). The V gene end was trimmed by 3 bases and the J gene end by 0 bases; junction bases not matched to a gene: 6. The CDR3 nucleotides are TGCAGTGCTAGGCGGAGCGGGATGAGCACAGATACGCAGTATTTT. It is translated as CSARRSGMSTDTQYF.

This clonotype was seen ten or more times. This chain joins TRBV5-4 and TRBJ2-3, with 7 bases lining up with TRBD1. This CDR3 is built from 14 residues. V lost 4 bases, J lost 4 bases, and 6 bases stayed unmatched. CDR1 and CDR2 (germline): SGHNT, YYREEE (reference sequence). CDR3 in DNA: TGTGCCAGCAGCCAGACAGGGCCCCCAGATACGCAGTATTTT. Translated: CASSQTGPPDTQYF.

This clonotype was counted ten times or more. This rearrangement joins TRBV2 to TRBJ2-5; a possible D gene is TRBD1 (6 bases). The CDR3 runs 12 residues. Per the germline V gene, CDR1 is SNHLY and CDR2 is FYNNEI. V shed 3 bases and J shed 4 bases, with 6 bases lying between them. Here the CDR3 reads CASSDRGETQYF. In nucleotides, the CDR3 is TGTGCCAGCAGTGACAGGGGAGAGACCCAGTACTTC. Full variable domain (remainder filled in from reference TRBV2 and TRBJ2-5): EPEVTQTPSHQVTQMGQEVILRCVPISNHLYFYWYRQILGQKVEFLVSFYNNEISEKSEIFDDQFSVERPDGSNFTLKIRSTKLEDSAMYFCASSDRGETQYFGPGTRLLVL.

This clonotype was found a few times. This chain uses TRBV25-1 with TRBJ2-7; D call uncertain. Trimming shortened V by 2 bases and J by 5 bases, and 13 bases separated the two germline ends. The CDR3 is made up of 14 amino acids. The germline V gene has CDR1 MGHDK and CDR2 SYGVNS. The CDR3 DNA sequence: TGTGCCAGCAGTGAACTAGGGTGGGCGGACGAGCAGTACTTC. Translating gives CASSELGWADEQYF.

This clonotype was seen repeatedly, ten times or more. V and J are TRBV18 and TRBJ1-1; no clear D. Looked up from germline, CDR1 is KGHSH and CDR2 is LQKENI. This CDR3 region has 14 residues. V gave up 3 bases and J gave up 0 bases, with 8 bases separating them. For the CDR3, the DNA is TGTGCCAGCTCACCCAGTCCCGTGAACACTGAAGCTTTCTTT. It translates to CASSPSPVNTEAFF.

This clonotype showed up many times. The rearrangement links TRBV2 to TRBJ2-7; the match to TRBD1 covers 8 bases. From germline, CDR1 is SNHLY and CDR2 FYNNEI. V lost 4 bases, J lost 3 bases, and 2 bases stayed unmatched. The CDR3 totals 13 residues. CDR3 residues: CASSAGTGYEQYF. The DNA of the CDR3 is TGTGCCAGCAGTGCCGGGACAGGCTACGAGCAGTACTTC.

This clonotype was seen ten or more times. The J gene is TRBJ2-1, the V gene TRBV20-1, with unresolved D. Trimming pared 6 bases from V and 7 bases from J, leaving 7 bases between. This CDR3 region has 10 residues. Germline V CDR1 and CDR2: DFQATT, SNEGSKA (reference sequence). CDR3 loop: CSALRNEQFF. The CDR3 DNA reads as TGCAGTGCCCTACGGAATGAGCAGTTCTTC.

This clonotype has ten or more counts. This chain connects TRBV11-2 to TRBJ2-1; D gene ambiguous. The CDR3 sequence is 11 residues long. V lost 5 bases and J 10 bases, leaving 9 bases between the germline ends. Per germline, CDR1 SGHAT and CDR2 FQNNGV. The CDR3 is CASSPDTEQFF. The CDR3 nucleotides are TGTGCCAGCAGCCCAGACACCGAGCAGTTCTTC.